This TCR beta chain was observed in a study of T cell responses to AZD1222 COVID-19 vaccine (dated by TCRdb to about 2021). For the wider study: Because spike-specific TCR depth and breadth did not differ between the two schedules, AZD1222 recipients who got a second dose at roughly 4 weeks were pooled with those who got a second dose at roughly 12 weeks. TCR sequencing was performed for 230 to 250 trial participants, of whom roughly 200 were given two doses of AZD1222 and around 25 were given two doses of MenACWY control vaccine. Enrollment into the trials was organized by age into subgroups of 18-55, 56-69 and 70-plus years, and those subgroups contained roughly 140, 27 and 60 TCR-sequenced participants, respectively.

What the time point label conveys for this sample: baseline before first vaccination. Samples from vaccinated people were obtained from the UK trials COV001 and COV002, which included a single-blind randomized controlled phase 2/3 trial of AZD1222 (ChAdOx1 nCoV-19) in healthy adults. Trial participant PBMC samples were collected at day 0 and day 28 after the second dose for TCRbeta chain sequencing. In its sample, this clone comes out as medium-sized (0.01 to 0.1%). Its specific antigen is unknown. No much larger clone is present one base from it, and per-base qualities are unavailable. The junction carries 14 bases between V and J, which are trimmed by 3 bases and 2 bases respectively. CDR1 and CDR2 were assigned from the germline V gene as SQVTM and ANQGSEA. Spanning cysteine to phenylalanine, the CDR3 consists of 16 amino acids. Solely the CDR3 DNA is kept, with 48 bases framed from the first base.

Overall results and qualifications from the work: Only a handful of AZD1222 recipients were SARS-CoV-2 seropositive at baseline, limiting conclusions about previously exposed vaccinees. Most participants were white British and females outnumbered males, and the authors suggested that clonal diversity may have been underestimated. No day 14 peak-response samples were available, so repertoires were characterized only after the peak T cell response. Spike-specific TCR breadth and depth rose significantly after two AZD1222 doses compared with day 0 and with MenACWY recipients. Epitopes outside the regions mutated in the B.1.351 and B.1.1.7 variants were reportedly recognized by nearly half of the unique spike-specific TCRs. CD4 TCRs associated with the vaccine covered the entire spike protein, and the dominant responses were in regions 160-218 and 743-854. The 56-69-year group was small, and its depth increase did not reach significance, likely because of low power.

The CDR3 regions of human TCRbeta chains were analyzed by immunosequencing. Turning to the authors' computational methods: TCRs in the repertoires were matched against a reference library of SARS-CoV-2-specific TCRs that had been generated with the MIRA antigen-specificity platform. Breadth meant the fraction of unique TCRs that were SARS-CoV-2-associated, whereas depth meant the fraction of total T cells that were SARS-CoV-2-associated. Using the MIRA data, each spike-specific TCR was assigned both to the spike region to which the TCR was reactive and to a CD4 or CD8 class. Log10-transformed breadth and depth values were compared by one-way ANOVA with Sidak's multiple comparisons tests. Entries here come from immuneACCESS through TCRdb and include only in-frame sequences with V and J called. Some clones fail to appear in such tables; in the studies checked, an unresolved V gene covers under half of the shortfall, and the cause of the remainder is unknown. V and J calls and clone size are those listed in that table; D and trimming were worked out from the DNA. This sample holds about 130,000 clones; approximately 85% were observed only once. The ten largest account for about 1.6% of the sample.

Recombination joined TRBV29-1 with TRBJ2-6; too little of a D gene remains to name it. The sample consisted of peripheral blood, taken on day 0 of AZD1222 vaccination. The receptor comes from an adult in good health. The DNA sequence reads TGCAGCGTTGATGATGGTGGGGTAGCTGGGGCCAACGTCCTGACTTTC. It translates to CSVDDGGVAGANVLTF.